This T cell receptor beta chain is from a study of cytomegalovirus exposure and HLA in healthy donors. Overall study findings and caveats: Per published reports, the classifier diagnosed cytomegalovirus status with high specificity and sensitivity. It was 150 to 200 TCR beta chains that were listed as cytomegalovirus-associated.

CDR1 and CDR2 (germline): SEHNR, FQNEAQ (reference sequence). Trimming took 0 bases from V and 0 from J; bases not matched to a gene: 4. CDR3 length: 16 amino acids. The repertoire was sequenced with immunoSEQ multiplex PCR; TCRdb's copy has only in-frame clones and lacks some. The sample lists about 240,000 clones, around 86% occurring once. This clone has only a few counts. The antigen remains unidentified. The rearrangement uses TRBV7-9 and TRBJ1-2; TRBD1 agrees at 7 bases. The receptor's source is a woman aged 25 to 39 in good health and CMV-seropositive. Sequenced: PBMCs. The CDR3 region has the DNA TGTGCCAGCAGCTTAGCCCGGGACAGTACTAACTATGGCTACACCTTC. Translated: CASSLARDSTNYGYTF.